This TCR beta chain was sequenced during a study of cytomegalovirus exposure and HLA in healthy donors. It was with 60 Vbeta and 13 Jbeta primers that the PCR ran. Assay used: immunoSEQ multiplex PCR; TCRdb lists only in-frame clones, some missing. The data contain around 150,000 clones, under 85% of them singletons. Germline CDR1 reads SQVTM; CDR2 reads ANQGSEA. The length of the CDR3 is 13 residues. The V end lost 3 bases, the J end lost 1 base, and 9 bases lay between the germline ends. This TCR was sampled from a woman younger than 45 in good health and CMV-seronegative. The chain couples TRBV29-1 to TRBJ1-1; D is perhaps TRBD1 (6 bases). Sequencing was done on a sample of PBMCs. The CDR3 bases are TGCAGCGTTGAGGGAGGGGGGAACACTGAAGCTTTCTTT. It is translated as CSVEGGGNTEAFF.